The 21 T cell receptor beta chains below all came from one sample that was sequenced in a study of blood T cell repertoires in COVID-19. The repertoire was sequenced with immunoSEQ multiplex PCR; TCRdb's copy has only in-frame clones and lacks some. The table shows about 210,000 clones, with roughly 88% occurring only once. Sequenced sample: PBMCs or T cells enriched from blood (not recorded which). These receptors originate from a woman in her thirties or forties with acute COVID-19.

This chain connects TRBV6-5 to TRBJ1-1, with 10 bases that match TRBD1. The CDR3 length is 13 residues. Trimming removed 5 bases from V and 4 bases from J; junction bases left unmatched: 1. From germline, CDR1 is MNHEY and CDR2 SVGAGI. The CDR3 region is CASSRTGGTEAFF. The CDR3 DNA follows: TGTGCCAGCAGTAGGACAGGGGGCACTGAAGCTTTCTTT.

The V gene is TRBV29-1, the J gene TRBJ2-2, with TRBD2 identical over 11 bases. This CDR3 is 17 amino acids long. J gave up 5 bases and V 4 bases, and 12 bases lay outside the gene matches. CDR1 is SQVTM and CDR2 is ANQGSEA in the germline V gene. CDR3 in amino acids: CSVVLSGGAVGTGELFF. In DNA, the CDR3 is TGCAGCGTTGTCCTTAGCGGGGGGGCCGTTGGAACCGGGGAGCTGTTTTTT.

The genes are TRBV6-5 and TRBJ2-7; D unresolved. Trimming cost V 5 bases and J 3 bases, with 5 bases left between them. CDR1 MNHEY and CDR2 SVGAGI come from the germline V gene. The CDR3 is 11 residues long. CDR3 coding DNA: TGTGCCAGCAGTAACAACTACGAGCAGTACTTC. It specifies CASSNNYEQYF.

The J gene is TRBJ1-2, the V gene TRBV19, with D possibly TRBD1 on 5 matching bases. Trimming removed 5 bases from V and 4 bases from J, with 11 bases in between. The V gene's germline CDR1 is LNHDA and CDR2 SQIVND (reference sequence). This CDR3 is 13 amino acids long. CDR3 loop: CASSPDIPYGYTF. The CDR3 region has the DNA TGTGCCAGTAGTCCGGACATCCCCTATGGCTACACCTTC. Full variable domain (remainder filled in from reference TRBV19 and TRBJ1-2): DGGITQSPKYLFRKEGQNVTLSCEQNLNHDAMYWYRQDPGQGLRLIYYSQIVNDFQKGDIAEGYSVSREKKESFPLTVTSAQKNPTAFYLCASSPDIPYGYTFGSGTRLTVV.

This chain connects TRBV24-1 to TRBJ2-3, with 10 bases identical to TRBD2. From germline, CDR1 is KGHDR and CDR2 SFDVKD. Germline trimming cut 4 bases from V and 1 base from J; bases unmatched to any gene: 7. This CDR3 comprises 17 residues. The CDR3: CATSDSRTSGRTDTQYF. In nucleotides, the CDR3 is TGTGCCACCAGTGACAGTCGGACTAGCGGACGCACAGATACGCAGTATTTT.

V gene TRBV18 combines with J gene TRBJ2-3, with a weak D call TRBD2 (5 bases). This CDR3 is 17 amino acids long. Trimming stripped 0 bases from V and 4 bases from J, with 17 bases between. Per the germline V gene, CDR1 is KGHSH and CDR2 is LQKENI. For the CDR3, the DNA is TGTGCCAGCTCACCACCCGGGGAGCTTCGGCGAGCAGATACGCAGTATTTT. The encoded protein is CASSPPGELRRADTQYF.

This clone was seen a few times. The genes are TRBV9 and TRBJ1-3; 8 bases are shared with TRBD1. Looked up from germline, CDR1 is SGDLS and CDR2 is YYNGEE. This CDR3 contains 14 residues. Trimming took 4 bases from V and 8 from J; bases not matched to a gene: 8. CDR3 sequence: CASSPRTGRDTIYF. CDR3 DNA sequence: TGTGCCAGCAGCCCCCGGACAGGGAGAGACACCATATATTTT.

The CDR3 loop is CASSSQTGYEQYV. The CDR3 DNA reads TGTGCCAGCAGCTCCCAGACAGGCTACGAGCAGTACGTC. This chain uses TRBV7-2 with TRBJ2-7; D perhaps matches TRBD1 (6 bases). Deletions cut 4 bases from V and 3 bases from J, with 10 bases between. This CDR3 contains 13 residues. Germline V CDR1 and CDR2: SGHTA, FQGNSA.

The V call is TRBV30, the J call TRBJ2-2; weak D call: TRBD2 (6 bases). Trimming took off 3 bases at V and 7 bases at J, with 15 bases between the two ends. The CDR3 is made up of 14 amino acids. The germline V gene has CDR1 GTSNPN and CDR2 SVGIG (reference sequence). The CDR3 region is CAWSIRVGSGELFF. The CDR3 nucleotides read TGTGCCTGGAGCATCCGGGTCGGGAGCGGGGAGCTGTTTTTT.

The chain links TRBV7-8 to TRBJ2-5; 10 bases line up with TRBD1. V trimming: 8 bases; J trimming: 4 bases; junction bases outside the gene matches: 4. This CDR3 has 13 residues. Per the germline V gene, CDR1 is SGHVS and CDR2 is FQNEAQ. The CDR3 protein is CASGGDRGETQYF. CDR3 nucleotides: TGTGCCAGCGGTGGGGACAGGGGAGAGACCCAGTACTTC.

The V gene is TRBV7-2, the J gene TRBJ1-2; 9 bases agree with TRBD1. The ends lost 3 bases at V and 3 bases at J; junction bases unmatched: 5. There are 15 residues in the CDR3. Germline values: CDR1 SGHTA, CDR2 FQGNSA. The CDR3: CASSFGDRVDYGYTF. CDR3 DNA sequence: TGTGCCAGCAGCTTCGGGGACAGGGTCGACTATGGCTACACCTTC.

V usage is TRBV27 and J usage is TRBJ1-2; 11 positions match TRBD1. The CDR3 sequence is 14 residues long. CDR1 and CDR2 from the germline V gene are MNHEY and SMNVEV (reference sequence). V lost 5 bases to trimming and J lost 7 bases; unmatched junction nucleotides: 6. The CDR3 sequence: CASSEGQGAGGYTF. CDR3 nucleotides: TGTGCCAGCAGTGAAGGACAGGGGGCAGGTGGCTACACCTTC.

This clone is a singleton in its sample. The gene calls are TRBV10-2 and TRBJ1-3; D ambiguous. V lost 8 bases and J lost 2, with 19 bases in between. This CDR3 has 16 amino acids. Germline CDR1 and CDR2: WSHSY and SAAADI. The CDR3 sequence is CASLLPGEGTGNTIYF. The CDR3 DNA is TGCGCCAGCCTCCTACCGGGTGAGGGTACTGGAAACACCATATATTTT.

The rearrangement uses TRBV6-1 and TRBJ2-3, with 8 bases fitting TRBD2. Germline V gene data show CDR1 as MNHNS and CDR2 as SASEGT. Losses at the gene ends were 4 bases for V and 0 bases for J; bases not matched to a gene: 15. The CDR3 length is 19 residues. The CDR3 nucleotides are TGTGCCAGCAGTGGAAGGACTAGCACGGGAGTAGTAAGCACAGATACGCAGTATTTT. It encodes CASSGRTSTGVVSTDTQYF.

CDR3 in DNA: TGTGCCAGCAGCTCTTCTGGCAGGGCATCTGGAAACACCATATATTTT. Amino acid sequence: CASSSSGRASGNTIYF. The chain employs TRBV7-2 and TRBJ1-3, with D perhaps TRBD1 (5 bases). The CDR3 loop spans 16 amino acids. Trimming took 4 bases from V and 1 from J, leaving 14 bases between them. The V gene's germline CDR1 is SGHTA and CDR2 FQGNSA.

This clone has a single count. The chain uses TRBV6-5 and TRBJ2-1; tentatively, D is TRBD1 (6 bases). Trimming removed 6 bases from V and 4 bases from J, with 13 bases in between. CDR1 is MNHEY, CDR2 SVGAGI, per germline. The length of the CDR3 is 14 residues. The CDR3 sequence: CASRGQGIYNEQFF. CDR3 coding DNA: TGTGCCAGCAGGGGACAAGGGATATACAATGAGCAGTTCTTC.

Of note for this clone: The same CDR3 is also encoded by other DNA sequences in this sample. The chain is built from TRBV18 and TRBJ1-2; D perhaps matches TRBD1 (5 bases). CDR3 length: 13 residues. In germline, CDR1 is KGHSH, CDR2 LQKENI. The germline V and J ends were trimmed by 3 bases and 2 bases, with 7 bases remaining between them. The CDR3 sequence: CASSPGLNYGYTF. The CDR3, as DNA: TGTGCCAGCTCACCGGGACTGAACTATGGCTACACCTTC.

The V and J genes are TRBV6-1 and TRBJ1-5; D gene unclear. The V and J ends lost 4 bases and 3 bases respectively, with 25 bases between them. The CDR3 consists of 19 residues. Germline V gene lookup returns CDR1 MNHNS and CDR2 SASEGT. The CDR3 loop reads CASSARARSMSRYNQPQHF. The CDR3 coding sequence is TGTGCCAGCAGTGCTAGAGCTAGGTCAATGTCCCGGTACAATCAGCCCCAGCATTTT.

The chain carries TRBV10-3 and TRBJ1-5; D may be TRBD1 (5 bases). The CDR3 loop spans 15 amino acids. Germline V gene lookup returns CDR1 ENHRY and CDR2 SYGVKD. Trimming stripped 6 bases from V and 4 bases from J, with 16 bases between. The CDR3 region has the DNA TGTGCCATCAGCAAAGGGCAGGGTGTGAATCAGCCCCAGCATTTT. It encodes CAISKGQGVNQPQHF.

The rearrangement joins TRBV27 to TRBJ2-2; 7 nucleotides line up with TRBD2. V shed 0 bases, J shed 2 bases, and the junction held 6 bases outside the gene matches. Germline V gene lookup returns CDR1 MNHEY and CDR2 SMNVEV (reference sequence). The CDR3 has 17 amino acids. The CDR3 is CASSLSVWGGNTGELFF. The CDR3 nucleotides are TGTGCCAGCAGTTTATCGGTTTGGGGGGGTAACACCGGGGAGCTGTTTTTT.

The chain employs TRBV19 and TRBJ1-5; D is possibly TRBD1 (6 bases). The V end was cut by 3 bases, the J end by 2 bases, with 11 bases between. This CDR3 region has 15 residues. CDR1 LNHDA and CDR2 SQIVND come from the germline V gene (reference sequence). In DNA form, the CDR3 reads TGTGCCAGTAGTATCACTTACAGGGGCAATCAGCCCCAGCATTTT. Translated: CASSITYRGNQPQHF.